The clone carrying this TCR beta chain has ten or more counts. Time point meaning: newly diagnosed GD, antithyroid drugs for less than 3 months. RNA from PBMCs was the source of the TCR library. These data are taken from a study of regulatory T cells in long-lasting Graves disease. Sequencing libraries for TCR beta were prepared with iRepertoire HTBI primers and Arm-PCR of CDR3 regions. In TCRdb, the multiplex PCR reads were re-called with MiXCR into one record per CDR3 protein. This sample has roughly 500,000 distinct CDR3 sequences, with approximately 12% found just once. There are 13 residues in the CDR3. V was cut by 1 base and J by 8 bases, with 9 bases left in between. Germline CDR1 MNHNS, CDR2 SASEGT. These data are also associated with another study on T cells in Graves' hyperthyroidism and ophthalmopathy. That source reports: Primed by the HTBI set, a first-round RT-PCR was run on the TCR CDR3.

The V call is TRBV6-1, the J call TRBJ2-1; unclear D gene. The sequence was collected from a man aged 25-45 years with Graves disease. The sample was peripheral blood mononuclear cells (PBMCs), taken at new diagnosis, from a patient treated with antithyroid drugs. The CDR3, as DNA: TGTGCCAGCAGTGAAGGAGGACGTGATGAGCAGTTCTTC. This codes for CASSEGGRDEQFF.